This passage covers 19 T cell receptor beta chains from one sample sequenced in a study of beta chain features in type 1 diabetes. Investigators reverse transcribed all isolated RNA, so they sequenced expressed TCRB transcripts. Assay: immunoSEQ multiplex PCR; the TCRdb copy retains only in-frame clones and omits some. The table records fewer than 350,000 clones, about 20% of them present only once. The specimen sequenced was naive CD4+ T cells from blood. The receptors were sampled from a young woman in good health.

The chain is built from TRBV25-1 and TRBJ1-3, with TRBD1 matching over 8 bases. The CDR3 consists of 13 residues. From germline, CDR1 is MGHDK and CDR2 SYGVNS. After removal of 2 bases from V and 7 bases from J, the junction contained 1 base not matched to a gene. The CDR3 sequence is CASSENRGNTIYF. As DNA, the CDR3 is TGTGCCAGCAGTGAAAACAGGGGGAACACCATATATTTT.

The chain combines TRBV15 with TRBJ1-2, with TRBD1 matching over 12 bases. Germline V gene lookup returns CDR1 LNHNV and CDR2 YYDKDF (reference sequence). J lost 3 bases, V lost 1 base, and 6 bases had no gene match. The CDR3 has 17 amino acids. The CDR3 sequence is CATSRADGTGGDYGYTF. In DNA form, the CDR3 reads TGTGCCACCAGCAGAGCGGACGGGACAGGGGGCGACTATGGCTACACCTTC.

CDR3 in DNA: TGTGCCAGCATGCGGGGCGCGGAGACCCAGTACTTC. Translating it yields CASMRGAETQYF. The V and J genes are TRBV28 and TRBJ2-5; TRBD2 is a possible D gene (6 bases). The germline gives CDR1 MDHEN, CDR2 SYDVKM. The V end lost 7 bases, the J end lost 5 bases, and 11 bases lay between the germline ends. The CDR3 runs to 12 residues. The full variable domain, with the rest looked up from reference TRBV28 and TRBJ2-5, is DVKVTQSSRYLVKRTGEKVFLECVQDMDHENMFWYRQDPGLGLRLIYFSYDVKMKEKGDIPEGYSVSREKKERFSLILESASTNQTSMYLCASMRGAETQYFGPGTRLLVL.

Comments on this clone: Since a much larger clone is just one base distant, this may be a read error. This chain uses TRBV14 with TRBJ1-1, with D perhaps TRBD1 (5 bases). This CDR3 contains 13 residues. Looked up from germline, CDR1 is SGHDN and CDR2 is FVKESK. V was trimmed by 3 bases and J by 1 base, leaving 6 bases between them. The CDR3: CASSHQGNTEAFF. CDR3 bases: TGTGCCAGCAGCCACCAGGGGAACACTGAAGCTTTCTTT.

This clone was detected a few times. The V call is TRBV19, the J call TRBJ1-1; D gene uncertain. Trimming pared 7 bases from V and 3 bases from J, leaving 15 bases between. CDR3 length: 14 residues. The germline V gene has CDR1 LNHDA and CDR2 SQIVND (reference sequence). The CDR3 DNA reads as TGTGCCAGTAATCTGGCAGGAGGACACACTGAAGCTTTCTTT. Translation: CASNLAGGHTEAFF.

Regarding this clone: In the same sample, other DNA sequences code for this CDR3. The rearrangement links TRBV5-1 to TRBJ1-1, with 10 bases matching TRBD1. Germline V gives CDR1 SGHRS, CDR2 YFSETQ. J was trimmed by 0 bases and V by 3 bases; bases with no gene match: 2. This CDR3 comprises 15 residues. The CDR3 nucleotides are TGCGCCAGCAGCTCGGGACAGGGGATGAACACTGAAGCTTTCTTT. Its protein product is CASSSGQGMNTEAFF.

In DNA form, the CDR3 reads TGTGCCAGCAGCCGACAGAACACTGAAGCTTTCTTT. As protein: CASSRQNTEAFF. This chain connects TRBV5-4 to TRBJ1-1; D not certain. This CDR3 has 12 amino acids. Germline CDR1 reads SGHNT; CDR2 reads YYREEE (reference sequence). Deletions cut 4 bases from V and 1 base from J, with 5 bases between.

The rearrangement links TRBV6-6 to TRBJ2-5; D perhaps matches TRBD2 (6 bases). Trimming left V 8 bases short and J 0 bases short, with 13 bases between. CDR1 and CDR2 from the germline V gene are MNHNY and SVGAGI (reference sequence). This CDR3 is 14 amino acids long. The CDR3 coding sequence is TGTGCCAGCGGGAGAGCGGGCCACCAAGAGACCCAGTACTTC. It codes for CASGRAGHQETQYF.

This chain joins TRBV18 and TRBJ2-2; no clear D gene. Looked up from germline, CDR1 is KGHSH and CDR2 is LQKENI. The CDR3 loop spans 14 amino acids. The V and J ends lost 2 bases and 3 bases respectively, with 7 bases between them. CDR3: CASSPSLDTGELFF. In nucleotides, the CDR3 is TGTGCCAGCTCACCATCGTTAGACACCGGGGAGCTGTTTTTT.

There are a few counts of this clone. The chain combines TRBV29-1 with TRBJ2-5, with D perhaps TRBD2 (6 bases). The germline CDR1 and CDR2 sequences are SQVTM and ANQGSEA. This CDR3 contains 16 residues. V lost 5 bases to trimming and J lost 5 bases, with 24 bases between them. The CDR3 is CSVYSFSGGVEETQYF. For the CDR3, the DNA is TGCAGCGTTTACTCTTTTAGCGGTGGGGTGGAGGAGACCCAGTACTTC.

The sample holds a few counts of this clone. The CDR3, as DNA: TGTGCCAGCAGTTGGGGACTAGCGATAAACACCGGGGAGCTGTTTTTT. It yields the protein CASSWGLAINTGELFF. The genes are TRBV5-5 and TRBJ2-2, with 10 positions matching TRBD2. The CDR3 loop spans 16 amino acids. V gave up 5 bases and J gave up 2 bases; unmatched junction bases: 6. Looked up from germline, CDR1 is SGHKS and CDR2 is YYEKEE (reference sequence). Full variable domain (missing parts from reference TRBV5-5 and TRBJ2-2): DAGVTQSPTHLIKTRGQQVTLRCSPISGHKSVSWYQQVLGQGPQFIFQYYEKEERGRGNFPDRFSARQFPNYSSELNVNALLLGDSALYLCASSWGLAINTGELFFGEGSRLTVL.

Only one count was recorded for this clone. The junction and the germline gene differ at one end; a read error may be behind it. The chain employs TRBV6-4 and TRBJ2-1, with TRBD2 as a possible D gene (6 bases). There are 16 residues in the CDR3. Germline V gene lookup returns CDR1 MRHNA and CDR2 SNTAGT. Here the CDR3 DNA reads TGTGCCAGCAGCGACTCTTCGACTAGTTCCTACAATGAGCAGTTCTTC. This translates into CASSDSSTSSYNEQFF.

The rearrangement joins TRBV11-3 to TRBJ2-1, with 8 bases aligning to TRBD2. Germline V CDR1 and CDR2: SGHNT, YENEEA. The CDR3 has 14 residues. Unmatched junction bases numbered 6, after V lost 4 bases and J lost 7 bases. The CDR3 DNA reads TGTGCCAGCAGCTACGGGGGGGCGGGGAATGAGCAGTTCTTC. Amino acid sequence: CASSYGGAGNEQFF.

This clone has more than one count but fewer than ten. This chain uses TRBV9 with TRBJ2-1, with 9 bases matching TRBD2. Per the germline V gene, CDR1 is SGDLS and CDR2 is YYNGEE. V dropped 0 bases and J dropped 8; count of bases not matched to a gene: 9. This CDR3 has 16 amino acids. CDR3 loop: CASSVGMAGGPHEQFF. The DNA of the CDR3 is TGTGCCAGCAGCGTAGGGATGGCGGGGGGGCCTCATGAGCAGTTCTTC.

This clone has just a few counts. This chain connects TRBV11-3 to TRBJ2-5; 8 positions agree with TRBD2. Germline V gives CDR1 SGHNT, CDR2 YENEEA. J gave up 5 bases and V 5 bases, and 10 bases lay outside the gene matches. This CDR3 comprises 15 residues. CDR3 nucleotides: TGTGCCAGCAGCCGTTGGGACGGGGGGGTGGAGACCCAGTACTTC. Protein sequence: CASSRWDGGVETQYF.

There are a few counts of this clone. Different DNA sequences within this sample yield the same CDR3. The CDR3 reads CASSQTGGNYGYTF. DNA for the CDR3: TGCGCCAGCAGCCAGACAGGGGGCAACTATGGCTACACCTTC. The J gene is TRBJ1-2, the V gene TRBV4-1; 10 nucleotides agree with TRBD1. CDR1 and CDR2 (germline): MGHRA, YSYEKL. V lost 3 bases to trimming and J lost 2 bases; unmatched junction nucleotides: 0. The CDR3 consists of 14 residues.

This clone was counted between two and nine times. V is TRBV25-1 and J is TRBJ2-3; TRBD1 aligns across 9 bases. V shed 6 bases, J shed 2 bases, and the junction held 9 bases outside the gene matches. CDR1 is MGHDK and CDR2 is SYGVNS in the germline V gene. CDR3 length equals 16 residues. DNA of the CDR3: TGTGCCAGCAGCCCCGGGACAGGGAAATACACAGATACGCAGTATTTT. Translated, it gives CASSPGTGKYTDTQYF.

The chain joins TRBV2 to TRBJ1-5, with a weak D call TRBD1 (5 bases). The germline V and J ends were trimmed by 4 bases and 1 base, with 8 bases remaining between them. The CDR3 length is 14 residues. CDR1 is SNHLY, CDR2 FYNNEI, per germline. CDR3 bases: TGTGCCAGCAGTGGGAGGGGCAGCAATCAGCCCCAGCATTTT. Protein product: CASSGRGSNQPQHF.

The V and J genes are TRBV5-6 and TRBJ2-4, with 8 bases that match TRBD1. Germline CDR1 is SGHDT and CDR2 is YYEEEE. J lost 1 base, V lost 0 bases, and 6 bases had no gene match. CDR3 length: 17 residues. The chain's CDR3 is CASSLDVTGDAKNIQYF. For the CDR3, the DNA is TGTGCCAGCAGCTTGGACGTGACAGGGGATGCCAAAAACATTCAGTACTTC.